This passage covers 5 T cell receptor beta chains from one sample sequenced in a study of OX40 agonist ivuxolimab in advanced cancers. The protocol used for the library was the immunoSEQ multiplex PCR assay. TCRdb mirrors the immuneACCESS table, restricted to in-frame sequences. Some clones are absent from its copies; in checked studies, under half trace to an unresolved V gene, and the reason for the others is unknown. In this sample the table shows approximately 76,000 clones, over 75% of which occur a single time. The ten largest make up roughly 6% of the sample. The source material was CD4+ or CD8+ T cells sorted from blood, sampled in a trial of the OX40 agonist ivuxolimab. The receptors originated from an adult with an advanced solid tumor such as melanoma, head and neck, liver or kidney cancer.

This chain connects TRBV5-6 to TRBJ2-4; D is tentatively TRBD1 or TRBD2 (5 bases each). V shed 5 bases and J shed 10 bases, with 25 bases lying between them. The CDR3 is made up of 16 amino acids. Germline V gene lookup returns CDR1 SGHDT and CDR2 YYEEEE. The chain's CDR3 is CASSHPPGTTLEIQYF. The CDR3, as DNA: TGTGCCAGCAGTCACCCCCCTGGGACGACCCTAGAAATTCAGTACTTC.

This sequence joins TRBV4-1 and TRBJ1-4; D unclear. V was clipped by 0 bases and J by 17 bases, with 22 bases between them. Per the germline V gene, CDR1 is MGHRA and CDR2 is YSYEKL. The CDR3 is 15 residues long. For the CDR3, the DNA is TGCGCCAGCAGCCAAGAGGGAGAAACCAGGAGGATCGTTTTTTTT. Its protein product is CASSQEGETRRIVFF.

The CDR3 region has the DNA TGCGCCAGCAGCCTGGGAGGGGGACAGGGGTCCACTGAAGCTTTCTTT. It codes for CASSLGGGQGSTEAFF. This sequence joins TRBV5-1 and TRBJ1-1, with TRBD1 identical over 10 bases. Germline V gene lookup returns CDR1 SGHRS and CDR2 YFSETQ. This CDR3 spans 16 amino acids. The V and J ends lost 4 bases and 4 bases, in that order; junction bases with no gene match: 10. The variable domain in full, completed from reference TRBV5-1 and TRBJ1-1, reads KAGVTQTPRYLIKTRGQQVTLSCSPISGHRSVSWYQQTPGQGLQFLFEYFSETQRNKGNFPGRFSGRQFSNSRSEMNVSTLELGDSALYLCASSLGGGQGSTEAFFGQGTRLTVV.

The V and J genes are TRBV15 and TRBJ1-1, with TRBD1 identical over 7 bases. This CDR3 has 13 residues. Germline V gene data show CDR1 as LNHNV and CDR2 as YYDKDF (reference sequence). Losses at the gene ends were 8 bases for V and 4 bases for J; bases not matched to a gene: 7. The CDR3 sequence is CATRDREGTEAFF. The CDR3 coding sequence is TGTGCCACCCGAGACAGGGAAGGCACTGAAGCTTTCTTT.

V is TRBV7-2 and J is TRBJ2-1; the D is unclear. Trimming shortened V by 1 base and J by 3 bases, and 22 bases separated the two germline ends. The CDR3 extends over 19 amino acids. Germline lookup yields CDR1 SGHTA and CDR2 FQGNSA. Here the CDR3 reads CASSLGREGKKTLYNEQFF. In DNA form, the CDR3 reads TGTGCCAGCAGCTTAGGACGAGAAGGAAAAAAGACGCTCTACAATGAGCAGTTCTTC.